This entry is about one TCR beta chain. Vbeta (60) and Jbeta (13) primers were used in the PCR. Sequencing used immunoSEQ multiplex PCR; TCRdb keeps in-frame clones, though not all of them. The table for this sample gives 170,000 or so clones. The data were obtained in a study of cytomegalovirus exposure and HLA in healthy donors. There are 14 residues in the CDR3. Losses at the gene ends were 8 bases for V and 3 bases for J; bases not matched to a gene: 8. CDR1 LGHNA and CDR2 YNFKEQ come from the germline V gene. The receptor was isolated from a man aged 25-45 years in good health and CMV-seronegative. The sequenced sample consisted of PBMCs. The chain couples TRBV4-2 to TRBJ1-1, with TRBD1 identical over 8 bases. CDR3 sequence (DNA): TGTGCCAGCTGCCTCGGACAGGGCGACACTGAAGCTTTCTTT. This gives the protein CASCLGQGDTEAFF.